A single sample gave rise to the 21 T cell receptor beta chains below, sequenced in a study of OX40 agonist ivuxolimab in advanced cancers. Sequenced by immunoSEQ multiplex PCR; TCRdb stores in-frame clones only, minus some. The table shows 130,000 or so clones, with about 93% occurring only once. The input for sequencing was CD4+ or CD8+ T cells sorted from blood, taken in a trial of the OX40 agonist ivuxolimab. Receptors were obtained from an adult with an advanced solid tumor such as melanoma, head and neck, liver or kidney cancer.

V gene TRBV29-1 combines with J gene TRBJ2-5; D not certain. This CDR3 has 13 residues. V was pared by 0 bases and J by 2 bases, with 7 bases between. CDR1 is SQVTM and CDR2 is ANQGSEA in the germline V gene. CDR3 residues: CSVEDFRQETQYF. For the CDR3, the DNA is TGCAGCGTTGAAGACTTCCGACAAGAGACCCAGTACTTC.

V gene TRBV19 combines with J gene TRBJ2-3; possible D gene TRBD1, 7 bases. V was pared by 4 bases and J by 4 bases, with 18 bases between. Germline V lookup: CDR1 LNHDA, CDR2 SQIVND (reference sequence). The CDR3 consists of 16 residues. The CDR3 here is CASSKRNRGGPDTQYF. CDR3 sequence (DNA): TGTGCCAGTAGTAAAAGGAACAGGGGAGGACCAGATACGCAGTATTTT.

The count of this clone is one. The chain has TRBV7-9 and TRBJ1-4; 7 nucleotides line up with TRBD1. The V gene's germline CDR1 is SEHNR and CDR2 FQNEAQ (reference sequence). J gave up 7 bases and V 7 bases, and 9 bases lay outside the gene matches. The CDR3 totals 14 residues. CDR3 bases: TGTGCCAGCACCCCCAGGGGGGCAGGTGAAAAACTGTTTTTT. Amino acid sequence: CASTPRGAGEKLFF.

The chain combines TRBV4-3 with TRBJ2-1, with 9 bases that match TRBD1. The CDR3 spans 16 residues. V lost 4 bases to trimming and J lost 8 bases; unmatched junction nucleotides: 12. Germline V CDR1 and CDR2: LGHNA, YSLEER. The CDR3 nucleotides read TGCGCCAGCAGCCTGACACCGGGACAGGGATATGATGAGCAGTTCTTC. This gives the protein CASSLTPGQGYDEQFF.

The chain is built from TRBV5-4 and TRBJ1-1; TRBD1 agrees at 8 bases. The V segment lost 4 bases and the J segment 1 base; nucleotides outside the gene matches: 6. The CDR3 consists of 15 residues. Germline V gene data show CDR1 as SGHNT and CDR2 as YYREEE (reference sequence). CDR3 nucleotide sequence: TGTGCCAGCAGCATAACAGGGGGAGGGAACACTGAAGCTTTCTTT. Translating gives CASSITGGGNTEAFF.

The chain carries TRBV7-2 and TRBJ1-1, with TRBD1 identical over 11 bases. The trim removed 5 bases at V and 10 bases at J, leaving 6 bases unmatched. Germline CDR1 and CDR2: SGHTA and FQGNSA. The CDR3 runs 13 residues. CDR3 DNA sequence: TGTGCCAGCAGCCAGGGACAGGGGGTCGGAGCTTTCTTT. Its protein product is CASSQGQGVGAFF.

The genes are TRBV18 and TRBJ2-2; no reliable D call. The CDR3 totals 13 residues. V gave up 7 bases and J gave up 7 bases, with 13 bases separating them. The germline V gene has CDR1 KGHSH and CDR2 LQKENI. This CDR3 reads CASLIRSNGELFF. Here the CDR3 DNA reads TGTGCCAGCTTGATCAGGTCTAACGGGGAGCTGTTTTTT.

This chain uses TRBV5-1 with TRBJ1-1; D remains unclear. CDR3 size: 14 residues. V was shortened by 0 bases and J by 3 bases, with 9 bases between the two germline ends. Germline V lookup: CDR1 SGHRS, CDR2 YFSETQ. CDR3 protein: CASSLVPPDTEAFF. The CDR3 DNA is TGCGCCAGCAGCTTGGTCCCCCCCGACACTGAAGCTTTCTTT. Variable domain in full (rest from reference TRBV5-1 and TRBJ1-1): KAGVTQTPRYLIKTRGQQVTLSCSPISGHRSVSWYQQTPGQGLQFLFEYFSETQRNKGNFPGRFSGRQFSNSRSEMNVSTLELGDSALYLCASSLVPPDTEAFFGQGTRLTVV.

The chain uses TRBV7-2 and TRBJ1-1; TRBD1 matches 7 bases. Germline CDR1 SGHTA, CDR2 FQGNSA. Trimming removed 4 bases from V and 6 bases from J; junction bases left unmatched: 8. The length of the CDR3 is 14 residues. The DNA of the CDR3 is TGTGCCAGCAGCTCCCTGACAGGGTTCGCTGAAGCTTTCTTT. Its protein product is CASSSLTGFAEAFF.

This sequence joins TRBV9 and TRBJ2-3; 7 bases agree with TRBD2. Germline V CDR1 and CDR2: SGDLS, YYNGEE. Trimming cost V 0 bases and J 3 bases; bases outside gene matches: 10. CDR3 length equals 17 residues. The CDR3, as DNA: TGTGCCAGCAGCGTAGGGGGCGGGGCGGGAGAAACAGATACGCAGTATTTT. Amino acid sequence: CASSVGGGAGETDTQYF.

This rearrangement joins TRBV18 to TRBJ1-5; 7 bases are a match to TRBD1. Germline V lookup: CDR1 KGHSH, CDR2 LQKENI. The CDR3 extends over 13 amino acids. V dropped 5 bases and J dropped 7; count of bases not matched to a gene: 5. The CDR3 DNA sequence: TGTGCCAGCTCAGAGGGGGCGGGGCAGCCCCAGCATTTT. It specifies CASSEGAGQPQHF.

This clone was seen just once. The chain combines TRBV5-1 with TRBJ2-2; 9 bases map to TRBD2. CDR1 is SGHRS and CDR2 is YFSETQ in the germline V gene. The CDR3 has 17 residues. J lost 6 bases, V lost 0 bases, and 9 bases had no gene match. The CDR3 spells CASSLGSGGISSGELFF. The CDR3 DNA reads TGCGCCAGCAGCTTGGGGAGCGGGGGGATTTCGTCCGGGGAGCTGTTTTTT.

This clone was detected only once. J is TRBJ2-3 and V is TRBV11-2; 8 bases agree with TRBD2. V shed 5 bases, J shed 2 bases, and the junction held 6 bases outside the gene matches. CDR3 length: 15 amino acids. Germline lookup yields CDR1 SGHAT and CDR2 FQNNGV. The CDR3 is CASSTRLALTDTQYF. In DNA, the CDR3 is TGTGCCAGCAGCACCAGACTAGCGCTCACAGATACGCAGTATTTT.

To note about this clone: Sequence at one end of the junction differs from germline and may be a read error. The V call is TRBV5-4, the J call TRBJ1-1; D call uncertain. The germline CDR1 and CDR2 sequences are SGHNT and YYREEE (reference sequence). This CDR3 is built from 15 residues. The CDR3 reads CASSQVPLWNTEAFF. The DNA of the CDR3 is TGCGCCAGCAGCCAAGTTCCCCTTTGGAACACTGAAGCTTTCTTT. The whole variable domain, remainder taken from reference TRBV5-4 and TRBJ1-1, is ETGVTQSPTHLIKTRGQQVTLRCSSQSGHNTVSWYQQALGQGPQFIFQYYREEENGRGNFPPRFSGLQFPNYSSELNVNALELDDSALYLCASSQVPLWNTEAFFGQGTRLTVV.

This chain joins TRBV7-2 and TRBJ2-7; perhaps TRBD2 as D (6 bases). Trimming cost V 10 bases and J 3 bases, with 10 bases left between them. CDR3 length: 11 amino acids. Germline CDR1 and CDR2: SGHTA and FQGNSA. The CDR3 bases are TGTGCCACCGGGGGAATCTACGAGCAGTACTTC. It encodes CATGGIYEQYF.

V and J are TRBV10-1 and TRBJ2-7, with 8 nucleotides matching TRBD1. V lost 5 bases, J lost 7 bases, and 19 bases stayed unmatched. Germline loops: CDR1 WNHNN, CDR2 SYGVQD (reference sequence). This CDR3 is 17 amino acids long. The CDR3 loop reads CASSTIMAGTGSLEQYF. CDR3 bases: TGCGCCAGCAGTACTATTATGGCCGGGACAGGCTCCTTGGAGCAGTACTTC.

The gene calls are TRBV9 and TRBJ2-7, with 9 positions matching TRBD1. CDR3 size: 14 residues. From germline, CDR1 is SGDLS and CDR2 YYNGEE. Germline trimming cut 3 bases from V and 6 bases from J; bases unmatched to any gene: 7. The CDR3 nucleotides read TGTGCCAGCAGCGGGAACAGGGGGCGCGCCGAGCAGTACTTC. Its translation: CASSGNRGRAEQYF.

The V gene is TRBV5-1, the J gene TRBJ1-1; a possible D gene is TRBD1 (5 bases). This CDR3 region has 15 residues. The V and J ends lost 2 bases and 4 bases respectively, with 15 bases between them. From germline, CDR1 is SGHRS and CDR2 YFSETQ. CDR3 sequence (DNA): TGCGCCAGCAGCTTACCCAGGGAGATCGGCACTGAAGCTTTCTTT. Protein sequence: CASSLPREIGTEAFF.

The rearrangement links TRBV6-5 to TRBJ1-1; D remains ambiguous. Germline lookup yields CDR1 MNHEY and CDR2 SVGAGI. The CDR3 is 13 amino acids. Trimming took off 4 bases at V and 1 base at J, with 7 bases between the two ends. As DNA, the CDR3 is TGTGCCAGCAGTTGGAAGGAGAACACTGAAGCTTTCTTT. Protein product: CASSWKENTEAFF.

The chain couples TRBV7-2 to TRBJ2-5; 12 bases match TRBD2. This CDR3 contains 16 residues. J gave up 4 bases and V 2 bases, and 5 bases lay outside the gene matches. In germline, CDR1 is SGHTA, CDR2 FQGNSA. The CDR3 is CASSLRPSGRVETQYF. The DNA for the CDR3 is TGTGCCAGCAGCTTAAGGCCTAGCGGGAGGGTAGAGACCCAGTACTTC.

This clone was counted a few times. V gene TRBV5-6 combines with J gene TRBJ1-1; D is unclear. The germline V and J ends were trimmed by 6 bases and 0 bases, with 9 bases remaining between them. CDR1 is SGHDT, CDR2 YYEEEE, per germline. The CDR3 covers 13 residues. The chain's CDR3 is CASTRTMNTEAFF. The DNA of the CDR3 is TGTGCCAGCACCCGAACCATGAACACTGAAGCTTTCTTT.